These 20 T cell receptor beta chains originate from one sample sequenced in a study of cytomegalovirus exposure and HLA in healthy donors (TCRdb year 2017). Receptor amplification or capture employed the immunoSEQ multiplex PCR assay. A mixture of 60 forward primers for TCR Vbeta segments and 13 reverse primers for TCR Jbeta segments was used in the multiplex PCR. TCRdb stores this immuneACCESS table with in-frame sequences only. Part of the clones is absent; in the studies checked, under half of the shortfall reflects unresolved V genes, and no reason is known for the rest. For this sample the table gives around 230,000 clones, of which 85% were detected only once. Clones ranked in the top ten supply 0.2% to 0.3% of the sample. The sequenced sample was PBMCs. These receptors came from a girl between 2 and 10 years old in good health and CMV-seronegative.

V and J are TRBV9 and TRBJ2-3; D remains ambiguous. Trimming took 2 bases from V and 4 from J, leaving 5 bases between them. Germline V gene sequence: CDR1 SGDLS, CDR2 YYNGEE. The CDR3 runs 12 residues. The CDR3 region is CASSVPPDTQYF. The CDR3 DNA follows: TGTGCCAGCAGCGTCCCTCCAGATACGCAGTATTTT.

The CDR3 sequence: CASRRERFYEQYF. CDR3 coding DNA: TGCGCCAGCAGGAGAGAAAGATTCTACGAGCAGTACTTC. The V call is TRBV10-2, the J call TRBJ2-7; D is undetermined. Trimming took 6 bases from V and 3 from J, leaving 12 bases between them. CDR1 and CDR2 from the germline V gene are WSHSY and SAAADI. The CDR3 has 13 residues.

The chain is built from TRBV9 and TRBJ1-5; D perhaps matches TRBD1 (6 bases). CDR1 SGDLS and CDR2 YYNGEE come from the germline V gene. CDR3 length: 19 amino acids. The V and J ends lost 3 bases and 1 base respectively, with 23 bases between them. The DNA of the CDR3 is TGTGCCAGCAGCGCAAACCCCCACTACAGGGTAGAGAGCAATCAGCCCCAGCATTTT. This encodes CASSANPHYRVESNQPQHF. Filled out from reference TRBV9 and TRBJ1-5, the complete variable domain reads DSGVTQTPKHLITATGQRVTLRCSPRSGDLSVYWYQQSLDQGLQFLIQYYNGEERAKGNILERFSAQQFPDLHSELNLSSLELGDSALYFCASSANPHYRVESNQPQHFGDGTRLSIL.

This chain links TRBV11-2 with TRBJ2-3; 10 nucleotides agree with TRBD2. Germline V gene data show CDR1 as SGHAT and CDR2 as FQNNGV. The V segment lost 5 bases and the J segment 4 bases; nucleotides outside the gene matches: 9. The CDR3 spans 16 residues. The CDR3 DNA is TGTGCCAGCAGCATCAATAGCGGGGGGTCCCCAGATACGCAGTATTTT. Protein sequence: CASSINSGGSPDTQYF.

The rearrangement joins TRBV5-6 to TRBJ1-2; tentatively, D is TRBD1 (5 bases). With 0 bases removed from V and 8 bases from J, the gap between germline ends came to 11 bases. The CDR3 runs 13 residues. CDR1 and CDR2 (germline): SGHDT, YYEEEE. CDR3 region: CASSLGQSGGYTF. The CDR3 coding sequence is TGTGCCAGCAGCTTGGGACAGTCAGGAGGCTACACCTTC.

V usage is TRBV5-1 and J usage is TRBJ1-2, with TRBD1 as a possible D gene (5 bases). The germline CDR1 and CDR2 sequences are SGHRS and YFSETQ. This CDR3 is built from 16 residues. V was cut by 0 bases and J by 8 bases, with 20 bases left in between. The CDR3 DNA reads TGCGCCAGCAGCTTGGTCCCATCGGGACTCCCGGAAGGCTACACCTTC. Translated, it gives CASSLVPSGLPEGYTF.

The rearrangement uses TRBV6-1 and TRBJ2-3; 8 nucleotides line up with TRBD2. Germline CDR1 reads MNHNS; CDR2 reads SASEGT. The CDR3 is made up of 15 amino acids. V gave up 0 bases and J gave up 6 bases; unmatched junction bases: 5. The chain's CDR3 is CASSEARGARDTQYF. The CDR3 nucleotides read TGTGCCAGCAGTGAAGCGCGGGGGGCCCGGGATACGCAGTATTTT.

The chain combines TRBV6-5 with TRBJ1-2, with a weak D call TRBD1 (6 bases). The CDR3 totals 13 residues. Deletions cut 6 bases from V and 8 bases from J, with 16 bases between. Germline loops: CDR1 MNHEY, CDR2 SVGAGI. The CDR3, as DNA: TGTGCCAGCAGCGACCCAGGGGTTAGGGGCTACACCTTC. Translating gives CASSDPGVRGYTF.

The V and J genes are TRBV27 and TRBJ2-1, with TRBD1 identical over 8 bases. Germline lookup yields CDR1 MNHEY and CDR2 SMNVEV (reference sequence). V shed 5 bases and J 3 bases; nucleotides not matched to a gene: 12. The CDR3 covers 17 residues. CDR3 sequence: CASSPGQGRADYNEQFF. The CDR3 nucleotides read TGTGCCAGCAGTCCCGGACAGGGTAGGGCAGACTACAATGAGCAGTTCTTC.

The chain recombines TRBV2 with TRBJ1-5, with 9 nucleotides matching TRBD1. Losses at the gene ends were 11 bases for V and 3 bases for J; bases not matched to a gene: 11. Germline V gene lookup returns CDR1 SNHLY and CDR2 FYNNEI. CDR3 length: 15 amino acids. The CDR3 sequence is CASKAGTGTNQPQHF. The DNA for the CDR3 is TGTGCCTCCAAAGCCGGGACAGGGACCAATCAGCCCCAGCATTTT.

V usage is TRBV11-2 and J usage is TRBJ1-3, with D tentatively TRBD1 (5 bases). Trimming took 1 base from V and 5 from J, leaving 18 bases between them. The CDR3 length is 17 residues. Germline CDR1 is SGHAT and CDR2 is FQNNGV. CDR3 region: CASSLGTNPDSRNTIYF. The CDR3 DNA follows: TGTGCCAGCAGCTTAGGAACGAATCCCGACAGCAGAAACACCATATATTTT.

CDR3 DNA sequence: TGTGCCAGCAGCTCCTCAGGCACAGATACGCAGTATTTT. Amino acid sequence: CASSSSGTDTQYF. The J gene is TRBJ2-3, the V gene TRBV5-4; D is uncertain. Germline V gene lookup returns CDR1 SGHNT and CDR2 YYREEE (reference sequence). V lost 3 bases, J lost 1 base, and 6 bases lay in between. The CDR3 contains 13 residues.

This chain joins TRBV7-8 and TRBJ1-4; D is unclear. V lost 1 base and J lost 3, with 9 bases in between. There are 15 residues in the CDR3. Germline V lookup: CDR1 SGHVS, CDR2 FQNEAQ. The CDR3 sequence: CASSLERVPNEKLFF. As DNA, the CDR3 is TGTGCCAGCAGCTTAGAGAGGGTCCCTAATGAAAAACTGTTTTTT.

The CDR3 region has the DNA TGTGCCAGCAGCGTAGGACAGCAAAACTACGAGCAGTACTTC. This codes for CASSVGQQNYEQYF. J is TRBJ2-7 and V is TRBV9, with D possibly matching TRBD1 (5 bases). V lost 0 bases to trimming and J lost 3 bases, with 10 bases between them. This CDR3 comprises 14 residues. Germline CDR1 reads SGDLS; CDR2 reads YYNGEE.

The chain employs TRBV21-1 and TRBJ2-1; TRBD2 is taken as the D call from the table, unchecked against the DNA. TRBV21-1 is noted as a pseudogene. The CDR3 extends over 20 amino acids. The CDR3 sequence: CASSKSDPLAGGAYHNEQFF. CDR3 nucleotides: TGTGCCAGCAGCAAGTCGGACCCCCTAGCGGGAGGGGCGTACCACAATGAGCAGTTCTTC.

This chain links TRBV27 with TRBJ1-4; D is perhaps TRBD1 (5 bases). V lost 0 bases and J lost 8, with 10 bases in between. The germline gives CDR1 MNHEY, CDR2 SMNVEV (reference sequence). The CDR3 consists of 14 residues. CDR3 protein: CASSLSGGGEKLFF. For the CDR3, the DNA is TGTGCCAGCAGTTTATCGGGGGGAGGAGAAAAACTGTTTTTT.

The CDR3 nucleotides read TGTGCCAGTAGTATCAATCCAGGCACAGATACGCAGTATTTT. This gives the protein CASSINPGTDTQYF. The chain couples TRBV19 to TRBJ2-3; D unclear. Trimming stripped 3 bases from V and 1 base from J, with 8 bases between. There are 14 residues in the CDR3. Per germline, CDR1 LNHDA and CDR2 SQIVND (reference sequence).

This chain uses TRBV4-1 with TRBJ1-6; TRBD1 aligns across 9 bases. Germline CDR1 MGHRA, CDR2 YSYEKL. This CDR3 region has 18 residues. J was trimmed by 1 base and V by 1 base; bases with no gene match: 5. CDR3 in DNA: TGCGCCAGCAGCCAAGGGGACAGGGCGTCTTCCTATAATTCACCCCTCCACTTT. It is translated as CASSQGDRASSYNSPLHF.

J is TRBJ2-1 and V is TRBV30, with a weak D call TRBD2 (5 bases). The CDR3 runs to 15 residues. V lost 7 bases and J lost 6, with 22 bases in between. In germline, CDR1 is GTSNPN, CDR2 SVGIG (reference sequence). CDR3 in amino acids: CALGSLRERRNEQFF. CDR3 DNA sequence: TGTGCCTTAGGGAGTTTGAGGGAGAGGCGCAATGAGCAGTTCTTC.

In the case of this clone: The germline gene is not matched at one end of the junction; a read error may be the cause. CDR3 coding DNA: TGCGCCAGCAGCTTTCAGGGGGGAGAGGCCCAGTACTTC. This encodes CASSFQGGEAQYF. This chain links TRBV5-1 with TRBJ2-5; possibly TRBD1 for D (7 bases). CDR3 size: 13 residues. Germline V CDR1 and CDR2: SGHRS, YFSETQ.